The present T cell receptor (beta chain) was sequenced within a study of low-dose radiotherapy and immunotherapy resistance in tumors. About the research overall: Over 26 weeks, cohort 2 got 1 Gy every two weeks, reaching 13 Gy. Patients were given intravenous nivolumab 240 mg every two weeks plus ipilimumab 1 mg/kg every six weeks.

Time point meaning: before trial treatment. Administered to the donors were nivolumab, ipilimumab, aspirin, low-dose cyclophosphamide and low-dose radiotherapy. V shed 10 bases and J shed 6 bases, with 13 bases lying between them. The CDR3 totals 12 residues. CDR1 is MDHEN and CDR2 is SYDVKM in the germline V gene. TRAV- and TRBV-specific primers, spanning alpha and beta chains, primed first-strand cDNA. For amplifying TCRs, the PCR ran for approximately 18 cycles with Phusion, which was used together with a constant-region primer and the adapter on the V primers. Through in vitro transcription, the mRNA that had been isolated was amplified. TCRdb reanalysed the reads using MiXCR and keeps one entry per CDR3 protein. The profile shows more than 70,000 distinct CDR3 sequences, around 32% of them singletons.

The material was PBMCs, obtained before treatment. This sequence was found in a female donor with ovarian cancer. The chain has TRBV28 and TRBJ1-5; D might be TRBD1 (5 bases). As DNA, the CDR3 is TGTGCCACCAGGGTCGGTAGTCAGCCCCAGCATTTT. This translates into CATRVGSQPQHF.